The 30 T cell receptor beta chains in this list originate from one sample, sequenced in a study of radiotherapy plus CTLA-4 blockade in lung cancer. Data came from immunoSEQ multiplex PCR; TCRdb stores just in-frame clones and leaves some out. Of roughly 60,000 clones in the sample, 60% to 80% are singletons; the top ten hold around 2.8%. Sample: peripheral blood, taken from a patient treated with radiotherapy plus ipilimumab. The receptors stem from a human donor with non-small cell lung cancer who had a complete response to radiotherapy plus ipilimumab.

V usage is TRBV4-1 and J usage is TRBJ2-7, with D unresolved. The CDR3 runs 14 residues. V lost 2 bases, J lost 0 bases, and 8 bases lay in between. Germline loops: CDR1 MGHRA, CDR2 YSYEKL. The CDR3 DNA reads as TGCGCCAGCAGCCAACAACAGAGCTCCTACGAGCAGTACTTC. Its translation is CASSQQQSSYEQYF.

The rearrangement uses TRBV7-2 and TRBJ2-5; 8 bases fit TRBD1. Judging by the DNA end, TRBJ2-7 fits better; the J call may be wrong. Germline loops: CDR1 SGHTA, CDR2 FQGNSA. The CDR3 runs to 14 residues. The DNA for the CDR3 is TGTGCCAGCAGCTTATCAGGGGGCGCATCCGAGCAGTACTTC. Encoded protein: CASSLSGGASEQYF.

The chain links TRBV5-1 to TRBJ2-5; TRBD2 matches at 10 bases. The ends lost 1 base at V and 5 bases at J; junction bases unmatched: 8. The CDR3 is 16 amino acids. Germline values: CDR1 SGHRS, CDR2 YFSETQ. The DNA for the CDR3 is TGCGCCAGCAGCTTGAGGGCTAGCGGGAGTTCGGAGACCCAGTACTTC. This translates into CASSLRASGSSETQYF.

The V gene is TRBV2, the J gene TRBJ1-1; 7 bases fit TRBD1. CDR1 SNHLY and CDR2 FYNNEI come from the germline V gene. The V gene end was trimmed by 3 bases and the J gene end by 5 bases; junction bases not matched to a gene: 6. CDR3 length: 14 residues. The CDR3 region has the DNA TGTGCCAGCAGTGATCTAAGGGGGCGGACTGAAGCTTTCTTT. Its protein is CASSDLRGRTEAFF.

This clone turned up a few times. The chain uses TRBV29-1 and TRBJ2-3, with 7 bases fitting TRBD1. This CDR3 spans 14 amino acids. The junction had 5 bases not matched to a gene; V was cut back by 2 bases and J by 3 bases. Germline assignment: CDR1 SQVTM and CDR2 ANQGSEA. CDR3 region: CSVEKGDRTDTQYF. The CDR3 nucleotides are TGCAGCGTTGAAAAAGGGGACAGAACAGATACGCAGTATTTT.

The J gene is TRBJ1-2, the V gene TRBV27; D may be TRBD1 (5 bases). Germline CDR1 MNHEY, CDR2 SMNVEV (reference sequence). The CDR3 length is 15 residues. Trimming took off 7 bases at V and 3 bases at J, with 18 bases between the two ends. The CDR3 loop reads CASTPWGDRDYGYTF. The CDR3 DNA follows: TGTGCCAGCACCCCCTGGGGGGATCGGGACTATGGCTACACCTTC.

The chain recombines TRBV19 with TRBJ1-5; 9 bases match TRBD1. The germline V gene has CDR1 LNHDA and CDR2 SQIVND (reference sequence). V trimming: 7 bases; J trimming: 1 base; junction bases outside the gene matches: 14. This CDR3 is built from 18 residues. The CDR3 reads CASKNTPSGTGSNQPQHF. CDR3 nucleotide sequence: TGTGCCAGTAAAAATACCCCATCCGGGACAGGGAGCAATCAGCCCCAGCATTTT.

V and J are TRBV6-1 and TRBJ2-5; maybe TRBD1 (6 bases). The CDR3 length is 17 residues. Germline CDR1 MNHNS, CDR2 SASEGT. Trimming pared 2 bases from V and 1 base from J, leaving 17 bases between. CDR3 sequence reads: CASSESSLVRGQETQYF. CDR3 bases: TGTGCCAGCAGTGAATCGAGTCTGGTCAGGGGCCAAGAGACCCAGTACTTC.

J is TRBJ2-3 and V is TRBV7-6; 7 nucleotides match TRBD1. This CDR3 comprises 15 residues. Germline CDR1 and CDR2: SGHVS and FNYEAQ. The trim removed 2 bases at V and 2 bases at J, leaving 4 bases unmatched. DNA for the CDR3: TGTGCCAGCAGCTTAAGGGACAGCTCCACAGATACGCAGTATTTT. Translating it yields CASSLRDSSTDTQYF.

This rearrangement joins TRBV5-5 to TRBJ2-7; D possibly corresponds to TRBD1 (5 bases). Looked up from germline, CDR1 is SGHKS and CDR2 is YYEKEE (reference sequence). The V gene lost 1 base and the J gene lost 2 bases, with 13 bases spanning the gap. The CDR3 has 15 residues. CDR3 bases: TGTGCCAGCAGCTTGAGTCAAGGACAAGCCTACGAGCAGTACTTC. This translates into CASSLSQGQAYEQYF.

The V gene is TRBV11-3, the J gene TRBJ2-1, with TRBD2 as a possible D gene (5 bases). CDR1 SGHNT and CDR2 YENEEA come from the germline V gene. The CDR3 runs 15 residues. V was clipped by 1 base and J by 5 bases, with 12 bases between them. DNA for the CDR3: TGTGCCAGCAGCTTAGTACGGGGTAACCACAATGAGCAGTTCTTC. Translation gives CASSLVRGNHNEQFF. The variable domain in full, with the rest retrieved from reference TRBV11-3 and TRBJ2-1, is EAGVVQSPRYKIIEKKQPVAFWCNPISGHNTLYWYLQNLGQGPELLIRYENEEAVDDSQLPKDRFSAERLKGVDSTLKIQPAELGDSAVYLCASSLVRGNHNEQFFGPGTRLTVL.

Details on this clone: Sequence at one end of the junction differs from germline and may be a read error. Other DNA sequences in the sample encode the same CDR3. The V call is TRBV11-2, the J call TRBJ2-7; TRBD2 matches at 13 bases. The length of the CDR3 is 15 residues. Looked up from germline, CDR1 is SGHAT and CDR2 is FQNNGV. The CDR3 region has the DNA TGTGCCAGCAGCCTCGGACTAGCGGGGGCGTACGAGCAATACTTC. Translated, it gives CASSLGLAGAYEQYF.

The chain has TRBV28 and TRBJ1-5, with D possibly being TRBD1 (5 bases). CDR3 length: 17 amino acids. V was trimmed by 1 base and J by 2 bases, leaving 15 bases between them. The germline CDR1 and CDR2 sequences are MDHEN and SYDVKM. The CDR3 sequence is CASSLFVLGGGNQPQHF. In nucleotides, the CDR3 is TGTGCCAGCAGTTTATTTGTGTTGGGAGGGGGCAATCAGCCCCAGCATTTT.

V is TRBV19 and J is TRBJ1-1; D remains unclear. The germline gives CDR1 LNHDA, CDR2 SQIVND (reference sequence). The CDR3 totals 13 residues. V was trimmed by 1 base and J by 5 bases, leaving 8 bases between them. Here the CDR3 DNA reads TGTGCCAGTAGTATAGGAAAGAGGACTGAAGCTTTCTTT. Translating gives CASSIGKRTEAFF. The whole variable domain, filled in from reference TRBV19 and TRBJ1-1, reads DGGITQSPKYLFRKEGQNVTLSCEQNLNHDAMYWYRQDPGQGLRLIYYSQIVNDFQKGDIAEGYSVSREKKESFPLTVTSAQKNPTAFYLCASSIGKRTEAFFGQGTRLTVV.

CDR3 sequence: CASSQDYGDYTF. The CDR3 DNA sequence: TGCGCCAGCAGCCAAGATTACGGGGACTACACCTTC. The rearrangement uses TRBV4-3 and TRBJ1-2; no clear D gene. Germline CDR1 and CDR2: LGHNA and YSLEER. The CDR3 extends over 12 amino acids. V was pared by 0 bases and J by 10 bases, with 9 bases between.

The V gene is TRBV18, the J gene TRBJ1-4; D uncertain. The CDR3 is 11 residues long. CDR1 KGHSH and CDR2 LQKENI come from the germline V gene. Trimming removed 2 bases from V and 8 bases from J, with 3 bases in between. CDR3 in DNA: TGTGCCAGCTCACCAGAGGAAAAACTGTTTTTT. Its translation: CASSPEEKLFF. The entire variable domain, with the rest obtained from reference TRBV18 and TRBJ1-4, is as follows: NAGVMQNPRHLVRRRGQEARLRCSPMKGHSHVYWYRQLPEEGLKFMVYLQKENIIDESGMPKERFSAEFPKEGPSILRIQQVVRGDSAAYFCASSPEEKLFFGSGTQLSVL.

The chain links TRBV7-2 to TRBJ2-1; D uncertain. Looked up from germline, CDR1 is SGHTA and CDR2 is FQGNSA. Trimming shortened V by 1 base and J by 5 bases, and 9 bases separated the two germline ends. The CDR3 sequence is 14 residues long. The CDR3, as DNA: TGTGCCAGCAGCTTAGGCGGTAGCAACAATGAGCAGTTCTTC. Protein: CASSLGGSNNEQFF.

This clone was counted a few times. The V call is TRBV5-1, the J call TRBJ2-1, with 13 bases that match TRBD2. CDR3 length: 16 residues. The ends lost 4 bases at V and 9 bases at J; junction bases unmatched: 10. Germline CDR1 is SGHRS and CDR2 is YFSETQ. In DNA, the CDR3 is TGCGCCAGCAGCCTCCACAGGACTAGCGGGAGTGGTGAGCAGTTCTTC. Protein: CASSLHRTSGSGEQFF. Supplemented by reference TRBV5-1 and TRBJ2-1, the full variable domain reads KAGVTQTPRYLIKTRGQQVTLSCSPISGHRSVSWYQQTPGQGLQFLFEYFSETQRNKGNFPGRFSGRQFSNSRSEMNVSTLELGDSALYLCASSLHRTSGSGEQFFGPGTRLTVL.

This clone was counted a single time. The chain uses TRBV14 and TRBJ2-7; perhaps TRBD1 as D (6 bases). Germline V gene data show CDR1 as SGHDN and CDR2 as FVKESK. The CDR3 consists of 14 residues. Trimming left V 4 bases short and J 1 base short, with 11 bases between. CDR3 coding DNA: TGTGCCAGCAGCCGGTACGGGACATCCTACGAGCAGTACTTC. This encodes CASSRYGTSYEQYF. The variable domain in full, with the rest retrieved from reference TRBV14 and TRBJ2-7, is EAGVTQFPSHSVIEKGQTVTLRCDPISGHDNLYWYRRVMGKEIKFLLHFVKESKQDESGMPNNRFLAERTGGTYSTLKVQPAELEDSGVYFCASSRYGTSYEQYFGPGTRLTVT.

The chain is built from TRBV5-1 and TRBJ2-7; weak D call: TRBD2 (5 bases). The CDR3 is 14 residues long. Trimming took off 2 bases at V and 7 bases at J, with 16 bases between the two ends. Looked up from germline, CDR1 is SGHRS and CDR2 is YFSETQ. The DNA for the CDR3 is TGCGCCAGCAGCTTCGATGCGGGTCGAGAGGAGCAGTACTTC. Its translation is CASSFDAGREEQYF.

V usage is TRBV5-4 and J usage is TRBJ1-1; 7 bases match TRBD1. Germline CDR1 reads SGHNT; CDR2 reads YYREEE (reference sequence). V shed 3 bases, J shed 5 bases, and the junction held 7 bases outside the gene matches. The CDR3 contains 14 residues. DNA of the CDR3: TGTGCCAGCAGCTCGATAGGGGGCTCTACTGAAGCTTTCTTT. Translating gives CASSSIGGSTEAFF.

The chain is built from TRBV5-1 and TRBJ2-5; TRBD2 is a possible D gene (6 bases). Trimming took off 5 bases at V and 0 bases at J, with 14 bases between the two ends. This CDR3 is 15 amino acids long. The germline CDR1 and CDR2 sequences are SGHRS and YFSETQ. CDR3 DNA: TGCGCCAGCAGACAGACCGCGGGGAACCAAGAGACCCAGTACTTC. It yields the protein CASRQTAGNQETQYF.

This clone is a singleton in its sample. CDR3 DNA: TGCGCCAGCAGCCAAGATCACGGTGGAAACACCATATATTTT. It translates to CASSQDHGGNTIYF. V usage is TRBV4-3 and J usage is TRBJ1-3; D is ambiguous. Trimming shortened V by 0 bases and J by 3 bases, and 6 bases separated the two germline ends. The CDR3 length is 14 residues. CDR1 and CDR2 from the germline V gene are LGHNA and YSLEER.

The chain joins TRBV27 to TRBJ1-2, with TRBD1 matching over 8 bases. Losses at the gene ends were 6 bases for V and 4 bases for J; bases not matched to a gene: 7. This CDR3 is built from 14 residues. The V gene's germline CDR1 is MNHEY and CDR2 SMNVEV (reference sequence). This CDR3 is CASSLRGRSYGYTF. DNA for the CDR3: TGTGCCAGCAGCCTCAGGGGGCGCTCCTATGGCTACACCTTC.

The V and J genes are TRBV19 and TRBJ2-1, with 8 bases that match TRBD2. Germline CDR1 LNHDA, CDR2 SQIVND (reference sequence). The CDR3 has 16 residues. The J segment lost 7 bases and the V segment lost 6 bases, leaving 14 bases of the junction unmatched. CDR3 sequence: CASSSKTGGPVNEQFF. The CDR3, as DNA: TGTGCCAGTAGCTCAAAAACGGGAGGGCCGGTGAATGAGCAGTTCTTC.

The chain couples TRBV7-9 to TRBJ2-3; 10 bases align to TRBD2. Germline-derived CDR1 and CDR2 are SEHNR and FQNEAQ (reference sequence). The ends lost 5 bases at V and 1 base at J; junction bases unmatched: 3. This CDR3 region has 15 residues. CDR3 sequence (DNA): TGTGCCAGCAGCCCCGGGACTAGCGGCACAGATACGCAGTATTTT. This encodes CASSPGTSGTDTQYF.

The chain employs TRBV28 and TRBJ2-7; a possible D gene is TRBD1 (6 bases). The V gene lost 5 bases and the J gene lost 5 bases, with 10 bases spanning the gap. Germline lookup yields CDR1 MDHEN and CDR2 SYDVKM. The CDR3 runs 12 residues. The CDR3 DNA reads TGTGCCAGCAGTCCCGGACAGAACGAGCAGTACTTC. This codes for CASSPGQNEQYF.

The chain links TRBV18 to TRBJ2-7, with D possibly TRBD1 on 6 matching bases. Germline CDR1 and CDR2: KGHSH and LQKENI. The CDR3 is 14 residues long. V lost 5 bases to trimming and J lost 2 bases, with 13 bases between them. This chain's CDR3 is CASSGTGLPYEQYF. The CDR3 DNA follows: TGTGCCAGCTCAGGAACAGGGTTACCCTACGAGCAGTACTTC.

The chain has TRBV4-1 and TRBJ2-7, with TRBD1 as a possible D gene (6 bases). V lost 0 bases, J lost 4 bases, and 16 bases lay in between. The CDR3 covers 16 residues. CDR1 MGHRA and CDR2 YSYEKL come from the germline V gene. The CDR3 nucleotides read TGCGCCAGCAGCCAAGACTGGTGGCAGGGGTCGTACGAGCAGTACTTC. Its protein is CASSQDWWQGSYEQYF.

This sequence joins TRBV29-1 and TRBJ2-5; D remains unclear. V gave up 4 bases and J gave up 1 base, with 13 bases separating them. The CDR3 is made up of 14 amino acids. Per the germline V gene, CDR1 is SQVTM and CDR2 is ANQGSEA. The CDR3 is CSVVVRIFQETQYF. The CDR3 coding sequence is TGCAGCGTTGTAGTCAGGATATTCCAAGAGACCCAGTACTTC.